This TCR beta chain was sequenced in a study of shared clonotypes between healthy human individuals. J lost 7 bases, V lost 6 bases, and 3 bases had no gene match. Germline CDR1 LNHDA, CDR2 SQIVND (reference sequence). The CDR3 totals 13 residues. CD45RO-negative CD8 cells positively selected for CCR7 made up the naive population, which excluded terminally differentiated effector memory CD45RA+ cells. A few counts support this clone. Other DNA sequences within the sample encode an identical CDR3. Sequenced by immunoSEQ multiplex PCR; TCRdb stores in-frame clones only, minus some. The data hold 2 million to 2.5 million clones, with approximately 94% observed a single time.

The rearrangement links TRBV19 to TRBJ2-7, with 13 positions matching TRBD2. This TCR derives from a man between 18 and 35 years old in good health. Sample: naive CD8+ T cells sorted from blood. The CDR3: CASSPGLAGEQYF. CDR3 nucleotide sequence: TGTGCCAGTAGCCCGGGACTAGCGGGAGAGCAGTACTTC.